The 16 T cell receptor beta chains below all came from one sample that was sequenced in a study of blood T cell repertoires in COVID-19. The data were produced by immunoSEQ multiplex PCR, yet TCRdb's version contains in-frame clones alone and is incomplete. The sample shows 200,000 to 300,000 clones, approximately 90% of them seen only once. The sequencing input was PBMCs or T cells enriched from blood (not recorded which). These receptors all stem from a woman aged 40 to 50 with acute COVID-19.

The sample holds one count of this clone. The chain links TRBV5-1 to TRBJ2-1; 10 bases match TRBD2. CDR1 and CDR2 (germline): SGHRS, YFSETQ. The ends lost 4 bases at V and 0 bases at J; junction bases unmatched: 13. CDR3 size: 19 residues. Here the CDR3 DNA reads TGCGCCAGCAGCAAAGGGGTAGCGGGAGGAATAAGCTCCTACAATGAGCAGTTCTTC. Translation: CASSKGVAGGISSYNEQFF.

The chain has TRBV30 and TRBJ1-3; 8 nucleotides line up with TRBD1. The CDR3 has 13 amino acids. Germline trimming cut 8 bases from V and 1 base from J; bases unmatched to any gene: 4. Germline CDR1 GTSNPN, CDR2 SVGIG (reference sequence). The CDR3 DNA follows: TGTGCCCTGGGACAGGTTTCTGGAAACACCATATATTTT. It is translated as CALGQVSGNTIYF.

CDR3 sequence reads: CGTGNYEQYF. Here the CDR3 DNA reads TGTGGGACAGGGAACTACGAGCAGTACTTC. The V call is TRBV6-5, the J call TRBJ2-7; TRBD1 matches at 8 bases. The CDR3 is made up of 10 amino acids. CDR1 MNHEY and CDR2 SVGAGI come from the germline V gene.

This rearrangement joins TRBV3-1 (or the pseudogene TRBV3-2) to TRBJ2-7, with TRBD2 identical over 8 bases. V gave up 5 bases and J gave up 7 bases; unmatched junction bases: 7. The CDR3 has 13 residues. Germline CDR1 is LGHDT and CDR2 is YNNKEL (reference sequence). As DNA, the CDR3 is TGTGCCAGCAGCGGACCAGGCGGGAGGGAGCAGTACTTC. It specifies CASSGPGGREQYF.

The rearrangement uses TRBV9 and TRBJ1-1; the D gene is possibly TRBD1 (5 bases). In germline, CDR1 is SGDLS, CDR2 YYNGEE. Trimming took off 0 bases at V and 8 bases at J, with 14 bases between the two ends. This CDR3 is 14 amino acids long. The chain's CDR3 is CASSVAGEGREAFF. The CDR3 region has the DNA TGTGCCAGCAGCGTAGCGGGGGAAGGAAGAGAAGCTTTCTTT.

This clone was picked up one time. The rearrangement uses TRBV19 and TRBJ1-5; D is unresolved. V lost 0 bases to trimming and J lost 0 bases, with 15 bases between them. Per germline, CDR1 LNHDA and CDR2 SQIVND (reference sequence). The CDR3 has 18 residues. The CDR3 region has the DNA TGTGCCAGTAGTATAGATGGCCCTGCCGTTTATAGCAATCAGCCCCAGCATTTT. Amino acid sequence: CASSIDGPAVYSNQPQHF.

The chain couples TRBV5-1 to TRBJ2-3; 7 bases are shared with TRBD1. The CDR3 is 14 residues long. From germline, CDR1 is SGHRS and CDR2 YFSETQ. Losses at the gene ends were 2 bases for V and 8 bases for J; bases not matched to a gene: 8. DNA of the CDR3: TGCGCCAGCAGCTTTGGTCAGGGGGACGGTACGCAGTATTTT. It yields the protein CASSFGQGDGTQYF. Drawing the rest from reference TRBV5-1 and TRBJ2-3, the complete variable domain is KAGVTQTPRYLIKTRGQQVTLSCSPISGHRSVSWYQQTPGQGLQFLFEYFSETQRNKGNFPGRFSGRQFSNSRSEMNVSTLELGDSALYLCASSFGQGDGTQYFGPGTRLTVL.

This clone was seen ten or more times. This sequence joins TRBV13 and TRBJ2-5; 8 nucleotides align to TRBD1. This CDR3 is built from 13 residues. Germline assignment: CDR1 PRHDT and CDR2 FYEKMQ (reference sequence). J was trimmed by 5 bases and V by 7 bases; bases with no gene match: 6. The CDR3 spells CASTRGRRETQYF. The CDR3 DNA reads TGTGCCAGCACCAGGGGGCGAAGGGAGACCCAGTACTTC.

This chain links TRBV27 with TRBJ2-2; D is perhaps TRBD2 (6 bases). The CDR3 has 16 residues. Germline lookup yields CDR1 MNHEY and CDR2 SMNVEV (reference sequence). The ends were cut back, 0 bases at V and 0 bases at J, with 8 bases in the middle. The CDR3 loop reads CASSLSSSANTGELFF. CDR3 coding DNA: TGTGCCAGCAGTTTATCGTCTAGCGCGAACACCGGGGAGCTGTTTTTT.

This chain joins TRBV19 and TRBJ1-2; 10 bases match TRBD1. V gave up 5 bases and J gave up 6 bases; unmatched junction bases: 6. This CDR3 spans 14 amino acids. The V gene's germline CDR1 is LNHDA and CDR2 SQIVND (reference sequence). The CDR3 nucleotides read TGTGCCAGTAGTCCTCCGGGACAGGGGAATGGCTACACCTTC. It is translated as CASSPPGQGNGYTF.

This sequence joins TRBV24-1 and TRBJ1-6, with D possibly matching TRBD1 (5 bases). The CDR3 is made up of 19 amino acids. V lost 7 bases and J lost 9, with 30 bases in between. CDR1 and CDR2 from the germline V gene are KGHDR and SFDVKD. The CDR3 DNA follows: TGTGCCACCAGCGGATTCCATTTGTCGACAGTAGGGAAAGGTTCACCCCTCCACTTT. Its protein is CATSGFHLSTVGKGSPLHF.

The chain recombines TRBV7-6 with TRBJ1-1; unclear D gene. The CDR3 is made up of 11 amino acids. Per germline, CDR1 SGHVS and CDR2 FNYEAQ. V was shortened by 1 base and J by 8 bases, with 5 bases between the two germline ends. The CDR3 DNA follows: TGTGCCAGCAGCTTAGAGCGGGAAGCTTTCTTT. Amino acids: CASSLEREAFF. The full variable domain, completed using reference TRBV7-6 and TRBJ1-1, is GAGVSQSPRYKVTKRGQDVALRCDPISGHVSLYWYRQALGQGPEFLTYFNYEAQQDKSGLPNDRFSAERPEGSISTLTIQRTEQRDSAMYRCASSLEREAFFGQGTRLTVV.

The V call is TRBV9, the J call TRBJ1-2; D is possibly TRBD1 (5 bases). CDR1 is SGDLS and CDR2 is YYNGEE in the germline V gene. V gave up 5 bases and J gave up 5 bases, with 7 bases separating them. This CDR3 has 11 amino acids. In nucleotides, the CDR3 is TGTGCCAGCAGAGGGGTTTATGGCTACACCTTC. Translation gives CASRGVYGYTF.

The V gene is TRBV4-1, the J gene TRBJ1-2; 9 bases fit TRBD1. The CDR3 loop spans 18 amino acids. Germline V gene sequence: CDR1 MGHRA, CDR2 YSYEKL. J was trimmed by 4 bases and V by 3 bases; bases with no gene match: 15. The CDR3 coding sequence is TGCGCCAGCAGCCACCGGGACAGGGCCCCGCTCGCTAGCTATGGCTACACCTTC. Residues: CASSHRDRAPLASYGYTF.

The rearrangement joins TRBV18 to TRBJ1-2, with 8 bases aligning to TRBD1. Losses at the gene ends were 5 bases for V and 4 bases for J; bases not matched to a gene: 9. The CDR3 is 15 amino acids. In germline, CDR1 is KGHSH, CDR2 LQKENI. CDR3 coding DNA: TGTGCCAGCTCATCATCCCAGGGGGCAGGCTATGGCTACACCTTC. As protein: CASSSSQGAGYGYTF. Drawing the rest from reference TRBV18 and TRBJ1-2, the complete variable domain is NAGVMQNPRHLVRRRGQEARLRCSPMKGHSHVYWYRQLPEEGLKFMVYLQKENIIDESGMPKERFSAEFPKEGPSILRIQQVVRGDSAAYFCASSSSQGAGYGYTFGSGTRLTVV.

The chain uses TRBV9 and TRBJ2-2, with D perhaps TRBD1 (5 bases). The CDR3 has 14 residues. Germline V lookup: CDR1 SGDLS, CDR2 YYNGEE. With 4 bases removed from V and 4 bases from J, the gap between germline ends came to 11 bases. The CDR3 sequence: CASSLRQFTGELFF. DNA for the CDR3: TGTGCCAGCAGCCTACGACAGTTCACCGGGGAGCTGTTTTTT.